This T cell receptor (beta chain) was captured in a study of blood T cell repertoires in COVID-19. On the study more broadly: The United States, Italy and Spain were the sources of the acute and convalescent COVID-19 samples. PBMCs, B-cell-depleted T cells, or T cells provided the cDNA or gDNA that made up the material.

The CDR3 is 14 amino acids. V lost 2 bases to trimming and J lost 2 bases, with 10 bases between them. Germline CDR1 SGHNT, CDR2 YYREEE (reference sequence). In the source study's methods: Using reference gene primer amplification, nucleated cell counts were estimated. Some clones are missing from TCRdb's copy, which holds only in-frame ones; the method was immunoSEQ multiplex PCR. The V and J calls and clone size come from that table; D and trimming were worked out from the DNA. This table has under 85,000 clones, around 88% appearing once. The rearrangement joins TRBV5-4 to TRBJ1-2; maybe TRBD1 (6 bases). What was sequenced was peripheral blood. This clonotype was sampled from a human donor in a cohort sampled during active COVID-19. The CDR3 nucleotides are TGTGCCAGCAGCTTAAGGGGGGGGAACTATGGCTACACCTTC. Encoded protein: CASSLRGGNYGYTF.